A selection of T cell receptor beta chains follows, all from one sample in a study of cytomegalovirus exposure and HLA in healthy donors. Clones were read by immunoSEQ multiplex PCR, and TCRdb kept only the in-frame ones, dropping some. In the table there are around 76,000 clones, around 70% of which are singletons. The sequencing input was PBMCs. Receptors originate from a man aged 35 to 55 in good health and CMV-seropositive. The CDR3 runs from the conserved cysteine through the conserved F or W. Fields, in order: D gene, J gene, V gene, clone size, CDR3 protein, CDR3 DNA. D genes are given only for firm matches. Only part of the rows carry a size: once, few, many, or a class if the clone is expanded.

D: -; J: TRBJ1-1; V: TRBV5-1; size: few; CDR3: CASSLNGRVITEAFF; DNA: TGCGCCAGCAGCTTGAACGGCAGGGTCATAACTGAAGCTTTCTTT
D: TRBD1; J: TRBJ1-5; V: TRBV29-1; size: -; CDR3: CSVSQGTGEPQHF; DNA: TGCAGCGTTTCACAGGGGACGGGGGAGCCCCAGCATTTT
D: -; J: TRBJ1-2; V: TRBV27; size: -; CDR3: CASSTGGQSMGYTF; DNA: TGTGCCAGCAGTACCGGAGGACAGTCAATGGGCTACACCTTC
D: TRBD1; J: TRBJ1-3; V: TRBV5-4; size: -; CDR3: CASSSVRQGSSGNTIYF; DNA: TGTGCCAGCAGCTCCGTCAGACAGGGGAGTTCGGGAAACACCATATATTTT
D: TRBD1; J: TRBJ1-6; V: TRBV30; size: -; CDR3: CACQTGVGSPLHF; DNA: TGTGCCTGCCAGACAGGGGTAGGTTCACCCCTCCACTTT
D: -; J: TRBJ1-5; V: TRBV5-6; size: -; CDR3: CASSLERQGGQPQHF; DNA: TGTGCCAGCAGCTTGGAGCGGCAGGGAGGGCAGCCCCAGCATTTT
D: -; J: TRBJ2-3; V: TRBV25-1; size: once; CDR3: CASSTTLNADTQYF; DNA: TGTGCCAGCAGTACTACCTTGAACGCAGATACGCAGTATTTT
D: TRBD1; J: TRBJ1-6; V: TRBV30; size: -; CDR3: CAWSGGTGPNSPLHF; DNA: TGTGCCTGGAGTGGCGGGACAGGGCCGAATTCACCCCTCCACTTT
D: TRBD1; J: TRBJ2-7; V: TRBV18; size: few; CDR3: CASSPEQGAPDEQYF; DNA: TGTGCCAGCTCACCAGAACAGGGGGCGCCCGACGAGCAGTACTTC
D: -; J: TRBJ1-1; V: TRBV10-3; size: -; CDR3: CAISQQGPTEAFF; DNA: TGTGCCATCAGCCAACAGGGCCCGACTGAAGCTTTCTTT
D: -; J: TRBJ2-2; V: TRBV5-6; size: -; CDR3: CASRTANTGELFF; DNA: TGTGCCAGCAGAACAGCGAACACCGGGGAGCTGTTTTTT
D: TRBD2; J: TRBJ2-5; V: TRBV6-1; size: -; CDR3: CASRGDARETQYF; DNA: TGTGCCAGCCGGGGGGACGCCCGGGAGACCCAGTACTTC
D: -; J: TRBJ2-7; V: TRBV27; size: -; CDR3: CASRRSGEQYF; DNA: TGTGCCAGCAGGCGGTCTGGGGAGCAGTACTTC
D: -; J: TRBJ2-2; V: TRBV5-1; size: -; CDR3: CASSLAEAGELFF; DNA: TGCGCCAGCAGCTTGGCCGAGGCCGGGGAGCTGTTTTTT
D: TRBD1; J: TRBJ1-4; V: TRBV29-1; size: -; CDR3: CSVPVGTGDEKLFF; DNA: TGCAGCGTGCCCGTGGGGACAGGCGATGAAAAACTGTTTTTT
D: TRBD2; J: TRBJ2-1; V: TRBV7-8; size: few; CDR3: CASSRMGGAAYNEQFF; DNA: TGTGCCAGCAGCCGTATGGGAGGGGCCGCCTACAATGAGCAGTTCTTC
D: -; J: TRBJ2-7; V: TRBV11-1; size: -; CDR3: CASSLQPDNSYEQYF; DNA: TGTGCCAGCAGCCTACAGCCGGACAACTCCTACGAGCAGTACTTC
D: -; J: TRBJ1-2; V: TRBV5-1; size: -; CDR3: CASSASGQGGYTF; DNA: TGCGCCAGCAGCGCCTCCGGTCAGGGCGGCTACACCTTC
D: -; J: TRBJ1-6; V: TRBV6-5; size: -; CDR3: CASSYSGGYNSPLHF; DNA: TGTGCCAGCAGTTACTCGGGGGGTTATAATTCACCCCTCCACTTT
D: -; J: TRBJ1-4; V: TRBV11-2; size: -; CDR3: CASSLRFGGEEKLFF; DNA: TGTGCCAGCAGCTTGAGGTTCGGGGGGGAGGAAAAACTGTTTTTT
D: -; J: TRBJ1-1; V: TRBV4-2; size: -; CDR3: CASSLKGGGLDTEAFF; DNA: TGTGCCAGCAGCCTTAAGGGAGGGGGACTTGACACTGAAGCTTTCTTT
D: TRBD2; J: TRBJ2-5; V: TRBV6-5; size: -; CDR3: CASQPTSQAQYF; DNA: TGTGCCAGTCAACCGACTAGCCAGGCCCAGTACTTC
D: -; J: TRBJ1-2; V: TRBV5-4; size: once; CDR3: CASSRDSLGYTF; DNA: TGTGCCAGCAGCAGAGACAGTCTTGGCTACACCTTC
D: TRBD1; J: TRBJ2-3; V: TRBV11-3; size: once; CDR3: CASSYRTGSFSTDTQYF; DNA: TGTGCCAGCAGCTACAGGACAGGGAGCTTTTCCACAGATACGCAGTATTTT
D: TRBD2; J: TRBJ2-1; V: TRBV6-5; size: once; CDR3: CASSPTSGPYNEQFF; DNA: TGTGCCAGCAGTCCTACTAGCGGTCCCTACAATGAGCAGTTCTTC
D: -; J: TRBJ2-7; V: TRBV4-3; size: few; CDR3: CASSQGPGYYEQYF; DNA: TGCGCCAGCAGCCAAGGTCCGGGATACTACGAGCAGTACTTC
D: TRBD1; J: TRBJ1-1; V: TRBV6-1; size: few; CDR3: CASSEPGQGLTEAFF; DNA: TGTGCCAGCAGTGAGCCGGGACAGGGGCTCACTGAAGCTTTCTTT
D: -; J: TRBJ2-7; V: TRBV2; size: -; CDR3: CASSPHPGTLSYEQYF; DNA: TGTGCCAGCAGTCCACACCCCGGGACACTTTCCTACGAGCAGTACTTC
D: TRBD1; J: TRBJ2-2; V: TRBV7-7; size: -; CDR3: CASSLGTGGSGELFF; DNA: TGTGCTAGCAGCTTAGGGACAGGGGGCTCCGGGGAGCTGTTTTTT
D: -; J: TRBJ2-7; V: TRBV6-5; size: -; CDR3: CASSYSGGNYEQYF; DNA: TGTGCCAGCAGTTACTCGGGGGGAAACTACGAGCAGTACTTC
D: -; J: TRBJ1-4; V: TRBV5-1; size: few; CDR3: CASSLLQGPTNEKLFF; DNA: TGCGCCAGCAGCTTGTTGCAGGGCCCAACTAATGAAAAACTGTTTTTT
D: -; J: TRBJ2-1; V: TRBV6-4; size: many; CDR3: CASSDSPGQFRYNEQFF; DNA: TGTGCCAGCAGTGACTCTCCCGGACAGTTTCGCTACAATGAGCAGTTCTTC
D: TRBD1; J: TRBJ1-1; V: TRBV5-1; size: -; CDR3: CASSRTGGRLGTEAFF; DNA: TGCGCCAGCAGCAGGACAGGCGGACGTCTTGGTACTGAAGCTTTCTTT
D: TRBD1; J: TRBJ2-5; V: TRBV7-7; size: -; CDR3: CASSAAGTGVGETQYF; DNA: TGTGCTAGCAGCGCGGCCGGGACAGGGGTGGGAGAGACCCAGTACTTC
D: TRBD1; J: TRBJ2-7; V: TRBV27; size: -; CDR3: CASRPGTGGYEQYF; DNA: TGTGCCAGCAGACCCGGGACAGGGGGATACGAGCAGTACTTC
D: TRBD2; J: TRBJ2-7; V: TRBV5-1; size: once; CDR3: CASTETSGVHGEQYF; DNA: TGCGCCAGCACCGAAACTAGCGGGGTACATGGAGAGCAGTACTTC
D: -; J: TRBJ1-1; V: TRBV11-2; size: few; CDR3: CASSLAQPSEAFF; DNA: TGTGCCAGCAGCTTAGCACAACCCTCTGAAGCTTTCTTT
D: -; J: TRBJ1-1; V: TRBV30; size: -; CDR3: CAWSLADRYAEAFF; DNA: TGTGCCTGGAGTCTCGCCGACAGGTACGCTGAAGCTTTCTTT
D: -; J: TRBJ1-1; V: TRBV7-2; size: -; CDR3: CASSPPGSLNTEAFF; DNA: TGTGCCAGCAGCCCCCCTGGGAGCCTTAACACTGAAGCTTTCTTT
D: TRBD1; J: TRBJ1-5; V: TRBV7-9; size: few; CDR3: CASSLGQGNQPQHF; DNA: TGTGCCAGCAGCTTGGGACAGGGGAATCAGCCCCAGCATTTT
D: -; J: TRBJ1-1; V: TRBV19; size: many; CDR3: CASSSGNTEAFF; DNA: TGTGCCAGTAGTTCGGGGAACACTGAAGCTTTCTTT
D: TRBD2; J: TRBJ2-2; V: TRBV5-6; size: -; CDR3: CASSNQGWEGTGELFF; DNA: TGTGCCAGCAGTAACCAGGGATGGGAGGGCACCGGGGAGCTGTTTTTT
D: -; J: TRBJ1-1; V: TRBV5-4; size: once; CDR3: CASSLGTGSLGTEAFF; DNA: TGTGCCAGCAGCTTGGGCACCGGGTCCCTGGGCACTGAAGCTTTCTTT
D: TRBD1; J: TRBJ2-2; V: TRBV7-9; size: -; CDR3: CASNLTGGYTGELFF; DNA: TGTGCCAGCAACCTCACAGGGGGCTACACCGGGGAGCTGTTTTTT
D: TRBD1; J: TRBJ1-2; V: TRBV6-5; size: -; CDR3: CASSYGQEFYGYTF; DNA: TGTGCCAGCAGTTACGGACAGGAGTTCTATGGCTACACCTTC
D: -; J: TRBJ2-5; V: TRBV7-6; size: -; CDR3: CASSPGETQYF; DNA: TGTGCCAGCAGTCCCGGGGAGACCCAGTACTTC
D: -; J: TRBJ1-6; V: TRBV13; size: few; CDR3: CASSLGQGRDSPLHF; DNA: TGTGCCAGCAGCTTAGGACAGGGACGTGATTCACCCCTCCACTTT
D: -; J: TRBJ2-1; V: TRBV25-1; size: -; CDR3: CASSEPQGWYNEQFF; DNA: TGTGCCAGCAGTGAACCCCAGGGATGGTACAATGAGCAGTTCTTC
D: -; J: TRBJ1-1; V: TRBV5-8; size: -; CDR3: CASSFNRGTEAFF; DNA: TGTGCCAGCAGCTTCAATAGAGGAACTGAAGCTTTCTTT
D: -; J: TRBJ1-1; V: TRBV18; size: -; CDR3: CASSPEQGGTNTEAFF; DNA: TGTGCCAGCTCACCAGAACAAGGGGGAACGAACACTGAAGCTTTCTTT